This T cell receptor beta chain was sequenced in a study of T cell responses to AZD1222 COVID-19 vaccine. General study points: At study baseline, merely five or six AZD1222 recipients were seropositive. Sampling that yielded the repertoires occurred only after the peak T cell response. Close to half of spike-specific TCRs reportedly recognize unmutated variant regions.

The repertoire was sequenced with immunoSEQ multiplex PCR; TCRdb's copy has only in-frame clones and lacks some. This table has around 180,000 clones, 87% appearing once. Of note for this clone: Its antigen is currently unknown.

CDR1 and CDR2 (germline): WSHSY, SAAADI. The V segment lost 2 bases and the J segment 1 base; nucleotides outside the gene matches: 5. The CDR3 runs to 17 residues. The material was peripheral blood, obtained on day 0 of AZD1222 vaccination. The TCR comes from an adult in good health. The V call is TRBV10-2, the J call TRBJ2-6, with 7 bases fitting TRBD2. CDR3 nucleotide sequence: TGCGCCAGCAGTGAGGGGAGGGAGGTGTCTGGGGCCAACGTCCTGACTTTC. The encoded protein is CASSEGREVSGANVLTF.